This T cell receptor beta chain was sequenced in a study of T cell repertoires in cytomegalovirus infection. The germline gives CDR1 SGHTA, CDR2 FQGNSA. The length of the CDR3 is 15 residues. The trim removed 7 bases at V and 6 bases at J, leaving 10 bases unmatched. This clonotype was found many times. TCRdb fed the reads into MiXCR, producing one record per CDR3 protein. This sample carries 170,000 or so distinct CDR3 sequences, approximately 14% of them seen once, and the ten largest clones take 25% to 30%. Sample: PBMCs. V usage is TRBV7-2 and J usage is TRBJ2-2; the match to TRBD2 covers 8 bases. This TCR came from a human donor in good health (CMV status not recorded). Some clones in this sample may be carry-over from other donors' samples. The CDR3 spells CASTRGGGRPGELFF. The CDR3 DNA sequence: TGTGCCAGCACTCGGGGGGGAGGGCGACCCGGGGAGCTGTTTTTT.